This T cell receptor (beta chain) was found in a study of cytomegalovirus exposure and HLA in healthy donors. Method: immunoSEQ multiplex PCR; TCRdb's copy keeps in-frame clones and lacks some. This sample has over 150,000 clones; roughly 90% occur once, and the top ten carry 4% to 4.5%. On this clone: As yet, its antigen is unknown.

Findings and limits, study-wide: A subsequent analysis found that TCR clusters from the first cohort also tended to co-occur in the 120 or so validation repertoires, with approximately 95% of cluster scores above 0.

The CDR3 spans 15 residues. Germline assignment: CDR1 SEHNR and CDR2 FQNEAQ (reference sequence). V trimming: 5 bases; J trimming: 1 base; junction bases outside the gene matches: 8. The sequence was collected from a man aged 18 to 29 in good health and CMV-seropositive. Sequencing was done on a sample of PBMCs. The genes are TRBV7-9 and TRBJ2-7, with 7 bases aligning to TRBD1. The CDR3, as DNA: TGTGCCAGCAGCCCCCGGGACAGTTTTTCCTACGAGCAGTACTTC. Protein sequence: CASSPRDSFSYEQYF.